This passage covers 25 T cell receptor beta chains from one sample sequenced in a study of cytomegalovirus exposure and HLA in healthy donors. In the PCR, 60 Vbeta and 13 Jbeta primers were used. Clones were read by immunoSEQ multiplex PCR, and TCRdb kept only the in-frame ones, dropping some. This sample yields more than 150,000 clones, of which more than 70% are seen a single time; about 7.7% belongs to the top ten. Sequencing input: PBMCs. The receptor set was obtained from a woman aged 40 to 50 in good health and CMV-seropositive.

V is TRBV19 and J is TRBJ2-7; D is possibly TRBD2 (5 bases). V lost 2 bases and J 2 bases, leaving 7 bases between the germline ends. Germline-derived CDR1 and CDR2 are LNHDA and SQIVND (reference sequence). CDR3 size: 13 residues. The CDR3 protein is CASSITGTYEQYF. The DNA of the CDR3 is TGTGCCAGTAGTATAACCGGGACCTACGAGCAGTACTTC.

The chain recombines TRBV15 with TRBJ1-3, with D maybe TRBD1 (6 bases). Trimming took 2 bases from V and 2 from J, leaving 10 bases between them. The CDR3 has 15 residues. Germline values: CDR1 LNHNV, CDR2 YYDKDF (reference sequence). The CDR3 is CATSRREGAGNTIYF. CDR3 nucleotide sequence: TGTGCCACCAGCAGACGTGAGGGGGCTGGAAACACCATATATTTT.

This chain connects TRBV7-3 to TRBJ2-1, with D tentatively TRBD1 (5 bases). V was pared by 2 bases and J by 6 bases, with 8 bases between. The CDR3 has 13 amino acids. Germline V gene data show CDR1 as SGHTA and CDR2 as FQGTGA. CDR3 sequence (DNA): TGTGCCAGCAGCTTATGGGGCCCCAATGAGCAGTTCTTC. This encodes CASSLWGPNEQFF.

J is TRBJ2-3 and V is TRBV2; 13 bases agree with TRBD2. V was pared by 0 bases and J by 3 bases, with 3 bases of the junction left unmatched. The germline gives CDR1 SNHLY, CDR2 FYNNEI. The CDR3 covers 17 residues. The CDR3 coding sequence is TGTGCCAGCAGTGAAGCCGGACTAGCGGGAGTTACAGATACGCAGTATTTT. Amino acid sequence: CASSEAGLAGVTDTQYF.

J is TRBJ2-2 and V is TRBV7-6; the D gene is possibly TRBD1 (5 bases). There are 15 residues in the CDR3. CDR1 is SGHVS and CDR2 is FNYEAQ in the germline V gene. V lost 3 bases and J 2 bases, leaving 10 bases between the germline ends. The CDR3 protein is CASSFSQGNTGELFF. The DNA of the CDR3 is TGTGCCAGCAGCTTCTCCCAGGGAAACACCGGGGAGCTGTTTTTT.

This CDR3 reads CASPRGTGDSYNEQFF. In nucleotides, the CDR3 is TGTGCCAGCCCGAGGGGGACAGGGGATTCCTACAATGAGCAGTTCTTC. This chain joins TRBV21-1 and TRBJ2-1; whether TRBD1, the table's D call, matches the DNA was not checked. TRBV21-1 is given as a pseudogene. This CDR3 spans 16 amino acids.

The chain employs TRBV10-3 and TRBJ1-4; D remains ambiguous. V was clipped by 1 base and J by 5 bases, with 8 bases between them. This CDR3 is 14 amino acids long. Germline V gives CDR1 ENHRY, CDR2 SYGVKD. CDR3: CAISEFSQNEKLFF. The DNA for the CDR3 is TGTGCCATCAGTGAGTTCTCCCAGAATGAAAAACTGTTTTTT.

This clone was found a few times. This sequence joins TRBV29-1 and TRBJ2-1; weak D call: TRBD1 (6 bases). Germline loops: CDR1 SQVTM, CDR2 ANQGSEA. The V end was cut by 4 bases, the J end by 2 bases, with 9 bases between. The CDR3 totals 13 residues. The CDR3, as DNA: TGCAGCGTTGGGCAGGGGCCCTACAATGAGCAGTTCTTC. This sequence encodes CSVGQGPYNEQFF.

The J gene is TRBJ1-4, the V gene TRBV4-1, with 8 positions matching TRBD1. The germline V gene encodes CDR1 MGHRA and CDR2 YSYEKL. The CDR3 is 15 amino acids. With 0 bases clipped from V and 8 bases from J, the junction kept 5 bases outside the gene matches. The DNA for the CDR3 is TGCGCCAGCAGCCAAGAGACAGGGGCGCGAGAAAAACTGTTTTTT. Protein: CASSQETGAREKLFF.

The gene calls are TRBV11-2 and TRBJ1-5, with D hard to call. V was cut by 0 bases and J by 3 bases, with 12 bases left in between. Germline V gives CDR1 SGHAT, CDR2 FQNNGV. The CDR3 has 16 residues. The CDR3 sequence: CASSLDWRQPNQPQHF. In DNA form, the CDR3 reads TGTGCCAGCAGCTTAGATTGGAGGCAGCCCAATCAGCCCCAGCATTTT.

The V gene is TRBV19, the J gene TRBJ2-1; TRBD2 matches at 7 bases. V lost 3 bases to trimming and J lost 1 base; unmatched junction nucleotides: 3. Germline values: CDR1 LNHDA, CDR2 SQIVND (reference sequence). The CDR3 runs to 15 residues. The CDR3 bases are TGTGCCAGTAGTATCGAACTAGCGTCCTACAATGAGCAGTTCTTC. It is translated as CASSIELASYNEQFF.

CDR3 DNA: TGTGCCACCATGCCGGGACTTGCCTACTACGAGCAGTACTTC. This encodes CATMPGLAYYEQYF. V and J are TRBV28 and TRBJ2-7; tentative D call: TRBD2 (6 bases). The CDR3 sequence is 14 residues long. V lost 10 bases, J lost 3 bases, and 19 bases lay in between. Germline CDR1 and CDR2: MDHEN and SYDVKM.

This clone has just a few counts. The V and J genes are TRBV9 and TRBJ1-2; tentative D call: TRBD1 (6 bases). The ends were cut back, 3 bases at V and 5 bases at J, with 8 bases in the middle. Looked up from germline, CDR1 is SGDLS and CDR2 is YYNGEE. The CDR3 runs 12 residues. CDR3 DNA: TGTGCCAGCAGCGGAAGGGGGTATGGCTACACCTTC. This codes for CASSGRGYGYTF.

CDR3 in DNA: TGTGCCAGCGCAACCCCCGCTCCGACATATGGCTACACCTTC. Protein sequence: CASATPAPTYGYTF. The gene calls are TRBV28 and TRBJ1-2; the D is unclear. V shed 8 bases and J shed 5 bases, with 18 bases lying between them. The V gene's germline CDR1 is MDHEN and CDR2 SYDVKM. The CDR3 loop spans 14 amino acids.

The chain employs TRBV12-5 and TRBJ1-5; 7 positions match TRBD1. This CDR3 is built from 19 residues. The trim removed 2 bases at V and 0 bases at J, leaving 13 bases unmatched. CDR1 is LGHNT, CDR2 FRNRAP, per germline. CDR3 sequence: CASGLTYRGLDHSNQPQHF. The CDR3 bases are TGTGCTAGTGGTTTGACATACAGGGGATTGGACCATAGCAATCAGCCCCAGCATTTT.

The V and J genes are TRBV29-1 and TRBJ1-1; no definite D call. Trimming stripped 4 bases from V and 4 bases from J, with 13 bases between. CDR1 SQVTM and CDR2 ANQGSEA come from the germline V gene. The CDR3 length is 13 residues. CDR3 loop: CSVVGSQITEAFF. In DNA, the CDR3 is TGCAGCGTTGTTGGTTCCCAGATCACTGAAGCTTTCTTT. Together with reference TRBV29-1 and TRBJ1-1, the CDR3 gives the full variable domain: SAVISQKPSRDICQRGTSLTIQCQVDSQVTMMFWYRQQPGQSLTLIATANQGSEATYESGFVIDKFPISRPNLTFSTLTVSNMSPEDSSIYLCSVVGSQITEAFFGQGTRLTVV.

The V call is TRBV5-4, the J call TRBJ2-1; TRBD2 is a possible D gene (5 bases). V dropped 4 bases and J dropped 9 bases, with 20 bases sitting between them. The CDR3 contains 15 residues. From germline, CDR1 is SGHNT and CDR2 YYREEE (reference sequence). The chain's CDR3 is CASSLFTTLASEQFF. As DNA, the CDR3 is TGTGCCAGCAGCCTCTTTACAACTCTAGCTAGTGAGCAGTTCTTC.

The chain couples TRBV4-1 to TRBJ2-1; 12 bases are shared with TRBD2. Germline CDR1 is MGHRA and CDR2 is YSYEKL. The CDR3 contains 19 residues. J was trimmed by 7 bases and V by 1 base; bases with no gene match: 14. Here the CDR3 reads CASSQVRGVTSGSNNEQFF. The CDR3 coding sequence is TGCGCCAGCAGCCAAGTTAGAGGAGTGACTAGCGGGAGTAATAATGAGCAGTTCTTC.

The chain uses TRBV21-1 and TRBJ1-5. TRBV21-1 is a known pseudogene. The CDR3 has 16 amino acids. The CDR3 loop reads CASSKGRGGYNQPQHF. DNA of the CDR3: TGTGCCAGCAGCAAAGGACGGGGGGGGTACAATCAGCCCCAGCATTTT.

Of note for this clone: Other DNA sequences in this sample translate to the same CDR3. CDR3 DNA sequence: TGTGCCACCAGCAGAGATATAGCGGGAGGAAGGAACGAGCAGTACTTC. Amino acid sequence: CATSRDIAGGRNEQYF. The rearrangement links TRBV15 to TRBJ2-7, with 10 bases identical to TRBD2. The CDR3 runs 16 residues. Germline CDR1 and CDR2: LNHNV and YYDKDF (reference sequence). J gave up 5 bases and V 0 bases, and 7 bases lay outside the gene matches.

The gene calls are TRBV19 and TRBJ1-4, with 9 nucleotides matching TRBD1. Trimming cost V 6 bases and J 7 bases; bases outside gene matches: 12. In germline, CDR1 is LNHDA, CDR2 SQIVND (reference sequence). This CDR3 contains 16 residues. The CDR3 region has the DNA TGTGCCAGTAGCGTGCCATCTGGGACAGGGAGTGAAAAACTGTTTTTT. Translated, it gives CASSVPSGTGSEKLFF.

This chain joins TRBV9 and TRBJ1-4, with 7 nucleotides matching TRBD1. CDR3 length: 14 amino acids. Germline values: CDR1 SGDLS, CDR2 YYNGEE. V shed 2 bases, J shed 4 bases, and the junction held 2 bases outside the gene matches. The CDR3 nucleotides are TGTGCCAGCAGCGTCCGGGACAGTAATGAAAAACTGTTTTTT. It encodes CASSVRDSNEKLFF.

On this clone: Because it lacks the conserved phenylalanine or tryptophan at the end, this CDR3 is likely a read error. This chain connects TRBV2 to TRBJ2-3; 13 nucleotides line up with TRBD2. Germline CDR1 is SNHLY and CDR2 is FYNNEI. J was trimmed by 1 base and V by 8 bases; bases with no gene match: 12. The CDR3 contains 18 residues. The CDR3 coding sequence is TGTGCCAGCGGGGACGTAGGACTAGCGGGGGCCCGCACAGATACGCAGTATCTT. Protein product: CASGDVGLAGARTDTQYL.

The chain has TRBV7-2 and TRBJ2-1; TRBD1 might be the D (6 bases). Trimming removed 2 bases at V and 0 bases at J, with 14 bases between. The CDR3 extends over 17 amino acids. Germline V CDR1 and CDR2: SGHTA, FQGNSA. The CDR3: CASSLWAGVSSYNEQFF. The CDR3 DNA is TGTGCCAGCAGCTTATGGGCAGGGGTTTCCTCCTACAATGAGCAGTTCTTC.

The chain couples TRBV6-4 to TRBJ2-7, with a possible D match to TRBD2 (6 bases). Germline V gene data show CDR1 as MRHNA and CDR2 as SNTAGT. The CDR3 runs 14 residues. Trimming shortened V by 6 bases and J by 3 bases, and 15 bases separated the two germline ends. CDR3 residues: CASSKPGASYEQYF. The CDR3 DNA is TGTGCCAGCAGCAAACCGGGAGCGAGCTACGAGCAGTACTTC.